The entry below describes one TCR beta chain. Its antigen is currently unknown. These data belong to a study of glioma-infiltrating T cells. The CDR3 loop spans 14 amino acids. Germline lookup yields CDR1 MNHEY and CDR2 SMNVEV (reference sequence). V lost 5 bases, J lost 1 base, and 12 bases lay in between. Regarding the study as a whole: Very few CDR3 sequences were shared between tissue and blood. Above-expected tissue-blood divergence occurred in all gliomas, most in low-grade ones.

Amplification of TCR alpha and beta CDR3 regions from RNA used iRepertoire nested multiplex PCR. TCRdb re-called the multiplex PCR reads through MiXCR, storing one row per CDR3 protein. The sample includes 2,500 or so distinct CDR3 sequences, around 70% seen only once; the top ten take 28%. Sequenced sample: glioma tissue, nonneoplastic brain tissue, or PBMCs (not recorded which). The rearrangement links TRBV27 to TRBJ2-7, with a weak D call TRBD1 (6 bases). This receptor was taken from a human donor with low-grade glioma or glioblastoma, undergoing nonglioma brain surgery, or in good health (not recorded which). The CDR3: CASSVDSSSYEQYV. The CDR3 DNA follows: TGTGCCAGCAGTGTGGACAGCAGTTCCTACGAGCAGTACGTC.